This T cell receptor beta chain originates from a study of cytomegalovirus exposure and HLA in healthy donors (dated 2017 in TCRdb). About the study as a whole: In an earlier analysis of roughly 590 of the donors, around 300 Gb of sequence data and roughly 100 million unique TCR beta sequences from about 180 million T cells were reported. A separate validation cohort of about 110 different subjects was used in addition to the roughly 700-subject first cohort. Genome-wide SNP genotypes for about 65% of the roughly 670 donors were used in a later genetic analysis, which treated that subset as a discovery cohort. Among the roughly 400 genotyped donors, about 85% belonged to the genetic ancestry cluster associated with self-reported Caucasian donors. About 300 gigabases of sequencing data and 80 million or so unique TCR sequences were included in an early release covering around 600 HLA-typed donors. Donor age, sex, ethnicity and CMV serostatus were compiled alongside the repertoire data. In an earlier analysis of roughly 600 of the donors, high-throughput TCR beta sequencing was used to judge whether each TCR beta V gene segment behaved as functional or pseudogenic. To predict cytomegalovirus infection status, the study combined high-throughput TCR immunosequencing, statistical association of individual TCRs with disease status, and machine learning. Typing coverage varied by locus: roughly 629-640 donors for A, B, C, DRB1 and DQB1; approximately 500 for DQA1; 600 to 610 for DPA1; fewer than 480 for DPB1. The later analysis used no new phenotypic data to find candidate immune exposures, relying instead on TCR beta sequences and their occurrence across donors. Because of strong linkage in the cohort, 5 or 6 DR-DQ haplotypes were treated as single units for association and clustering. Across about 370 genotyped donors of the cohort, an average of approximately 240,000 unique TCR beta nucleotide sequences per donor were sequenced, and roughly 18% of those sequences were non-productive. The study was designed to test whether signatures of past pathogen exposure could be identified by cataloging public T cell receptors. HLA typing covered class I and class II loci at four-digit resolution. The study used immunosequencing to profile the T cell repertoires of approximately 690 subjects and linked those repertoires to cytomegalovirus serostatus. Every discovery cohort repertoire had been produced on one sequencing platform. To study patterns of TCR occurrence, a later analysis re-analyzed previously published TCR beta repertoires from more than 550 donors and added high-resolution HLA genotyping. The full study reports these points: While some public TCRs were present in many individuals, most TCR sequences turned up only very rarely across donors. For the cohort, immune exposure information was limited to CMV serostatus. Specific HLA alleles were associated with 18,000 or so TCR beta sequences at a false discovery rate of 0.05 in a later analysis. Because counts were too low, about 15 rarely observed V segments, including chromosome 9 orphons, were left out of the earlier analysis of a few hundred of the donors. When HLA alleles, especially DR and DQ, strongly co-occurred, TCR associations were difficult to assign to individual alleles. Because HLA typing was unavailable for some donors at each locus, only the typed subset was used in association tests. According to a later analysis, most CMV-associated TCR beta chains appeared to be HLA-restricted, and the HLA associations seemed to be driven largely by CMV exposure. In a later analysis, several top co-occurrence clusters were reported to appear linked to parvovirus B19, influenza, CMV and Epstein-Barr virus. Correlated functional status among segregating V segments might be attributable to linkage disequilibrium, but an unknown experimental factor could not be ruled out. In vitro tests confirmed that a few of the cytomegalovirus-associated TCR beta chains recognize cytomegalovirus antigens. The classifier was reported to diagnose cytomegalovirus status with high specificity and sensitivity in both the original and validation cohorts. The 87-base-pair reads could not distinguish some IMGT-functional V segments, including TRBV6-2 and TRBV6-3, so those segments were excluded. A later genetic analysis associated a missense DCLRE1C variant with V-gene and J-gene trimming of TCR beta chains, and an independent cohort replicated the association. A group of highly shared sequence variants was considered likely to be a technical artifact of the sequencing pipeline. A later genetic analysis reported fewer N-insertions in productive TCRs among donors in an Asian-associated ancestry cluster than the roughly 620-donor mean. A total of 164 TCR beta chains were listed by the study as associated with cytomegalovirus. This cohort had only TCR beta chains sequenced, and the lack of alpha or paired-chain data limited which features could be detected. In an earlier analysis of some 640 of the donors, most TCR beta V segments were observed in productive rearrangements about 90% or about 30% of the time, broadly matching IMGT annotations. A later analysis found that TCR association rates varied across HLA loci, with DRB1 alleles showing the most associated TCRs and HLA-C alleles the fewest. Compared with equally common non-associated chains, HLA-associated TCR beta chains in a later analysis were more clonally expanded and had lower generation probabilities. According to the authors, the approach could potentially be generalized to other disease states and immunological phenotypes. A further reported finding was that TCR beta sequences accurately predicted the HLA-A and HLA-B alleles for most subjects in the first cohort. The presence/absence analyses assumed that sequencing depth was roughly uniform across donors, and that assumption may not be true.

The method was the immunoSEQ multiplex PCR assay. The multiplex PCR relied on a mix of 60 forward primers for TCR Vbeta segments and 13 reverse primers for TCR Jbeta segments. Amplification of the CDR3 region of rearranged TCR beta genes was performed with a multiplex PCR assay on genomic DNA. Amplified TCR beta libraries were sequenced as 87-base-pair reads on the Illumina HiSeq System. Per the original workflow: A later analysis counted 65 million to 90 million unique TCR beta chains across the 700 or so repertoires, and 10 million to 11 million of these chains were shared by at least two donors. Raw reads were error-corrected and collapsed into unique sequences with a nearest-neighbor algorithm that merged closely related sequences to remove PCR and sequencing errors. To assign V, D and J gene segments, CDR3 sequences were aligned to IMGT reference sequences. For a sequence to be retained, at least a six-nucleotide match to both a V gene segment and a J gene segment was required. Rearrangements were called productive when the CDR3 lacked stop codons and stayed in frame with V and J; all others were non-productive. Following IMGT convention, CDR3 was defined as the stretch from the second conserved V-encoded cysteine up to the conserved J-encoded phenylalanine. The earlier analysis of a few hundred of the donors excluded any sequence lacking an unambiguous match to a single V gene segment. In an earlier analysis of 587 of the donors, V segments were called functional above 56.7% productive rearrangements and were called segregating when the between-donor standard deviation exceeded 5%. A statistical classification framework was built for diagnosing cytomegalovirus status from the catalog of TCR beta chain sequences. V and J gene assignment, in a later analysis, came from comparing TCR nucleotide sequences with IMGT/GENE-DB human TR gene sequences. A later analysis assigned CDR3 sequences and most-parsimonious VDJ recombination scenarios with the TCRdist pipeline. In a later analysis, every TCR beta chain was defined by the combination of its CDR3 amino acid sequence and its V-gene family, and reads without a unique V-gene family were dropped. As a way to deal with suspected cross-contamination and a sequencing artifact, a later analysis dropped 500 to 700 nucleotide sequences that were highly shared and had low generation probability. In a later analysis, a clonal expansion index was calculated for each public chain from normalized within-repertoire ranks of inferred template counts. A later analysis computed generation probabilities with a VDJ recombination model fitted to out-of-frame rearrangements, and checked the results against IGoR. Hypergeometric tests were used in a later analysis to score TCR-TCR, TCR-HLA and TCR-CMV co-occurrence, with a repertoire-size bias correction applied to the TCR pairs. A later analysis estimated false discovery rates by permuting HLA or CMV assignments 20 times. In a later analysis, co-occurring TCRs were grouped using DBSCAN, and TCRdist sequence similarity was added for clustering within HLA-allele-positive subsets. For co-occurrence clustering, repertoires with fewer than 30,000 or more than 120,000 public chains were excluded, along with about five repertoires with anomalous nucleotide sharing. Held by TCRdb, this immuneACCESS table contains in-frame sequences only and omits some clones. Under half of the omission traces to an unresolved V gene where checked; the cause of the rest is unknown. V, J and clone size were drawn from that table, and D and trimming were deduced from the DNA. The sample has roughly 120,000 clones on record, approximately 80% of them singletons. The leading ten clones occupy about 3.9% of the sample.

On this clone itself: No antigen is known for it. No base qualities exist here, and no much larger clone lies one base off it.

The cohort was made up of hundreds of healthy bone marrow donors. All cohort members were sampled while nominally healthy, although unrecorded immune exposures were likely present. The donor was CMV seronegative and was included in the group of 352 seronegative cohort members. A peripheral blood sample was provided by each donor, and peripheral blood mononuclear cells were used for TCR beta sequencing. Genomic DNA was extracted from the blood cell samples with the Qiagen DNeasy Blood Extraction Kit. From cysteine to phenylalanine, the CDR3 is 15 amino acids long. The kept DNA is CDR3 alone, 45 bases in frame from the first base. The germline V gene gives CDR1 as MDHEN and CDR2 as SYDVKM. Germline trimming: 2 bases from V, 6 bases from J; junction bases outside gene matches: 6.

The sequenced sample was PBMCs. The chain couples TRBV28 to TRBJ1-4; TRBD1 lines up with 7 middle nucleotides. The sequence came from a woman aged 25 to 45 in good health and CMV-seronegative. The nucleotide sequence reads TGTGCCAGCAGTTTAGGCCAACAGGGGTATGAAAAACTGTTTTTT. This translates into CASSLGQQGYEKLFF.